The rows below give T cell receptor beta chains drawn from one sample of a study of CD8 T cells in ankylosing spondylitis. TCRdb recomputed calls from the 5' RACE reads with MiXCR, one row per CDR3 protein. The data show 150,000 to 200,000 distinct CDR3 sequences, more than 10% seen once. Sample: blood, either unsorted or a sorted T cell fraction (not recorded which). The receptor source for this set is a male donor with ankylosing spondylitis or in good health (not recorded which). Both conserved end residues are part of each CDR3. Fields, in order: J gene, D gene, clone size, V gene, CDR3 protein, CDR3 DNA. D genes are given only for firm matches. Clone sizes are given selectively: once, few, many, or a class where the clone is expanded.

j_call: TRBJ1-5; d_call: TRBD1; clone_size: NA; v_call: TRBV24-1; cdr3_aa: CAITSERTGVIMFNQPQHF; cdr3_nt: TGTGCCATCACTAGCGAAAGGACAGGGGTGATCATGTTCAATCAGCCCCAGCATTTT
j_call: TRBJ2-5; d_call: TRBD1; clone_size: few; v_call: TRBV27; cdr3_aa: CASSPGTVLRETQYF; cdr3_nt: TGTGCCAGCAGTCCTGGGACAGTATTACGGGAGACCCAGTACTTC
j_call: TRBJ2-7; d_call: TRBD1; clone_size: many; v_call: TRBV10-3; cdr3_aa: CAISPPDRSYEQYF; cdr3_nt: TGTGCCATCAGTCCCCCGGACAGGTCCTACGAGCAGTACTTC
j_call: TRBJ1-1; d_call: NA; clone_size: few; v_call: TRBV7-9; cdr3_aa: CASSRPTAEAFF; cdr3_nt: TGTGCCAGCAGCCGACCGACAGCTGAAGCTTTCTTT
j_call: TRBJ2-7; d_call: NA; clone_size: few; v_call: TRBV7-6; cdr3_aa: CASSFGTLFEQYF; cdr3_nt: TGTGCCAGCAGCTTCGGGACTCTCTTCGAGCAGTACTTC
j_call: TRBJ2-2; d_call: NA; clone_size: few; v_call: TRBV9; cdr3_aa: CASSVYPAPVGTGELFF; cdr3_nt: TGTGCCAGCAGCGTCTACCCGGCCCCGGTGGGCACCGGGGAGCTGTTTTTT
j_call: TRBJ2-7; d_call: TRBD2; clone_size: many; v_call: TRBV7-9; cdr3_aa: CASSPTSGAYEQYF; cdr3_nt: TGTGCCAGCAGCCCAACTAGCGGGGCATACGAGCAGTACTTC
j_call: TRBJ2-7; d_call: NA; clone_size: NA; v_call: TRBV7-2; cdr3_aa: CASSLTMAAAEQYF; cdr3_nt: TGTGCCAGCAGCTTGACGATGGCTGCAGCCGAGCAGTACTTC
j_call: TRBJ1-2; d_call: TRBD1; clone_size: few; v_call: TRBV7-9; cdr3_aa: CASSSTGGGYGYTF; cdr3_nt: TGTGCCAGCAGTTCGACAGGGGGGGGCTATGGCTACACCTTC
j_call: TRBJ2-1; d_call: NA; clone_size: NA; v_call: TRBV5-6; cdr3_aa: CASSLVNSSYNEQFF; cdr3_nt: TGTGCCAGCAGCTTGGTTAATAGCTCCTACAATGAGCAGTTCTTC
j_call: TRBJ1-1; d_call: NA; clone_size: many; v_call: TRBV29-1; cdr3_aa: CSVERGTTEAFF; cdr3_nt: TGCAGCGTTGAGCGAGGGACCACTGAAGCTTTCTTT
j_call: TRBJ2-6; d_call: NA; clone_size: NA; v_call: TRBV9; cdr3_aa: CASSVATPGTGANVLTF; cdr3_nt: TGTGCCAGCAGCGTAGCTACTCCAGGGACTGGGGCCAACGTCCTGACTTTC
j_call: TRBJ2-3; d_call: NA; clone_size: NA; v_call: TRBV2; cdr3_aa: CASVVGARGDTQYF; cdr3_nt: TGTGCCAGCGTAGTGGGGGCCCGGGGGGATACGCAGTATTTT
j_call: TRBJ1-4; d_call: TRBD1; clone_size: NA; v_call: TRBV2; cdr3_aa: CASSVDRGHTNEKLFF; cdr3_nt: TGTGCCAGCAGTGTGGACAGGGGGCACACTAATGAAAAACTGTTTTTT
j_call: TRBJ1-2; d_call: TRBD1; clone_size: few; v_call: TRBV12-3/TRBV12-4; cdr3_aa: CASSLTGGWYGYTF; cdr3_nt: TGTGCCAGCAGCCTGACAGGGGGCTGGTATGGCTACACCTTC
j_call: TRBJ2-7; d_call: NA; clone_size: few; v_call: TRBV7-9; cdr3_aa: CASSLEGKGGDEQYF; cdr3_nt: TGTGCCAGCAGCTTAGAGGGAAAGGGTGGCGACGAGCAGTACTTC
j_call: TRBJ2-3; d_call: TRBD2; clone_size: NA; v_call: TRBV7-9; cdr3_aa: CASSLTGGSDTQYF; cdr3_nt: TGTGCCAGCAGCTTAACGGGGGGGTCGGATACGCAGTATTTT
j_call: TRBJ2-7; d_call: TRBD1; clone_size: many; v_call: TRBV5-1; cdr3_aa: CASSWGTGMNEQYF; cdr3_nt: TGCGCCAGCAGCTGGGGGACAGGGATGAACGAGCAGTACTTC
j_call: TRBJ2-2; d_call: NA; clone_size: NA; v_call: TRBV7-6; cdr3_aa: CASSLAGPANTGELFF; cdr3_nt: TGTGCCAGCAGCTTAGCAGGACCCGCGAACACCGGGGAGCTGTTTTTT
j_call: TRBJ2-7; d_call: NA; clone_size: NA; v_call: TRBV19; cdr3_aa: CASSIGDTGYEQYF; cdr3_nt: TGTGCCAGTAGTATTGGGGACACGGGCTACGAGCAGTACTTC
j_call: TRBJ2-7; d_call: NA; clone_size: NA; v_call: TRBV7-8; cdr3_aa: CASSLSPGAEQYF; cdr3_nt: TGTGCCAGCAGCTTGTCCCCAGGGGCCGAGCAGTACTTC
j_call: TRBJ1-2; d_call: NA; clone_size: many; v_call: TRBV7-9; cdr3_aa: CASSFGDPNYGYTF; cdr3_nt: TGTGCCAGCAGCTTTGGGGATCCTAACTATGGCTACACCTTC
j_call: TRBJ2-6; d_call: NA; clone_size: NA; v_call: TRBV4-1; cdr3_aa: CASSGHWNSGANVLTF; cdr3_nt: TGCGCCAGCAGCGGACACTGGAACTCTGGGGCCAACGTCCTGACTTTC
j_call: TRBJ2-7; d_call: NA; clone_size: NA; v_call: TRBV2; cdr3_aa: CASGVGEQYF; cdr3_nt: TGTGCCAGCGGAGTGGGGGAGCAGTACTTC
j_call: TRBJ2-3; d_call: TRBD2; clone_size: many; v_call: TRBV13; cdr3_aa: CASSLGAGADTQYF; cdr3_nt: TGTGCCAGCAGCTTAGGAGCGGGGGCAGATACGCAGTATTTT
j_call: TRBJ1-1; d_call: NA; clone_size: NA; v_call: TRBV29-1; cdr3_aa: CSVEVGLNTEAFF; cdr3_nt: TGCAGCGTTGAGGTAGGGCTGAACACTGAAGCTTTCTTT
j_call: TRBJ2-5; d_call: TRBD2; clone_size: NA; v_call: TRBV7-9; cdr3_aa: CASSLSGGEETQYF; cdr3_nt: TGTGCCAGCAGCTTATCGGGGGGGGAAGAGACCCAGTACTTC
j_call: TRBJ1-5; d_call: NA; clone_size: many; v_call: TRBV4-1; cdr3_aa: CASSQGKGGNQPQHF; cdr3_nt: TGCGCCAGCAGCCAAGGAAAGGGCGGCAATCAGCCCCAGCATTTT
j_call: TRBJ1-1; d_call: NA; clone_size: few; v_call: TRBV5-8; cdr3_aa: CASSDGPRGTNTEAFF; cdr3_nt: TGTGCCAGCAGCGATGGACCCCGGGGGACCAACACTGAAGCTTTCTTT
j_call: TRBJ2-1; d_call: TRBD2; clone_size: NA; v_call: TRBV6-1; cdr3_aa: CASSEEAGGYNEQFF; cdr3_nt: TGTGCCAGCAGTGAGGAAGCGGGGGGCTACAATGAGCAGTTCTTC
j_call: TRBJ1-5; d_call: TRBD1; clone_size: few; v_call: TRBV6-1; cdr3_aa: CASSSDRVNDQPQHF; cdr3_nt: TGTGCCAGCAGCTCGGACAGGGTTAACGATCAGCCCCAGCATTTT